Presented here are 20 T cell receptor beta chains from one specimen sequenced in a study of blood T cell repertoires in COVID-19. Sequencing was performed with immunoSEQ multiplex PCR; in TCRdb, only in-frame clones are kept and a portion is missing. The sample lists a few hundred thousand clones, around nine tenths occurring once. Source material: PBMCs or T cells enriched from blood (not recorded which). These receptor sequences come from a woman between 45 and 65 years old who had recovered from COVID-19.

The V gene is TRBV19, the J gene TRBJ1-2, with 9 bases lining up with TRBD1. The J segment lost 1 base and the V segment lost 10 bases, leaving 4 bases of the junction unmatched. Germline CDR1 reads LNHDA; CDR2 reads SQIVND (reference sequence). The CDR3 covers 13 residues. The CDR3 DNA is TGTGCCATATACAGGGGGCGTAACTATGGCTACACCTTC. Amino acids: CAIYRGRNYGYTF.

V and J are TRBV6-5 and TRBJ2-3; 10 nucleotides align to TRBD1. Germline V gene data show CDR1 as MNHEY and CDR2 as SVGAGI. The CDR3 length is 15 residues. The ends lost 6 bases at V and 6 bases at J; junction bases unmatched: 9. The CDR3: CASRKGGTGADTQYF. In nucleotides, the CDR3 is TGTGCCAGCAGAAAAGGGGGGACAGGGGCCGATACGCAGTATTTT.

The chain combines TRBV9 with TRBJ2-1; 7 bases are a match to TRBD1. This CDR3 is 15 amino acids long. Germline-derived CDR1 and CDR2 are SGDLS and YYNGEE. V dropped 4 bases and J dropped 9; count of bases not matched to a gene: 13. DNA for the CDR3: TGTGCCAGCAGCCCCCGACAGGGTGTAGTTGGTGAGCAGTTCTTC. Protein sequence: CASSPRQGVVGEQFF.

This chain connects TRBV4-2 to TRBJ2-3; TRBD2 agrees at 9 bases. This CDR3 has 19 amino acids. CDR1 and CDR2 from the germline V gene are LGHNA and YNFKEQ. J gave up 2 bases and V 0 bases, and 12 bases lay outside the gene matches. The DNA for the CDR3 is TGTGCCAGCAGCCAAGATTCCGGGGGGCTAGCGGGGACCACAGATACGCAGTATTTT. Protein product: CASSQDSGGLAGTTDTQYF.

V is TRBV6-6 and J is TRBJ1-6; D remains unclear. The CDR3 spans 17 residues. CDR1 MNHNY and CDR2 SVGAGI come from the germline V gene (reference sequence). The V end was cut by 5 bases, the J end by 0 bases, with 14 bases between. The CDR3 here is CASSPQQGGSYNSPLHF. CDR3 nucleotides: TGTGCCAGCAGTCCACAACAAGGAGGCTCCTATAATTCACCCCTCCACTTT.

This chain joins TRBV7-9 and TRBJ1-2, with TRBD1 identical over 7 bases. V dropped 1 base and J dropped 4; count of bases not matched to a gene: 6. Germline lookup yields CDR1 SEHNR and CDR2 FQNEAQ (reference sequence). The length of the CDR3 is 15 residues. The CDR3 region is CASSLEETGFYGYTF. In DNA, the CDR3 is TGTGCCAGCAGCTTAGAGGAGACAGGGTTCTATGGCTACACCTTC.

The gene calls are TRBV24-1 and TRBJ2-7; possible D gene TRBD1, 5 bases. The germline V gene encodes CDR1 KGHDR and CDR2 SFDVKD. Trimming pared 4 bases from V and 1 base from J, leaving 10 bases between. This CDR3 has 14 amino acids. CDR3 DNA sequence: TGTGCCACCAGTGAACGACAGCCTTCCTACGAGCAGTACTTC. Protein sequence: CATSERQPSYEQYF.

The chain combines TRBV28 with TRBJ1-5; no definite D call. The CDR3 runs to 12 residues. The V end lost 6 bases, the J end lost 3 bases, and 6 bases lay between the germline ends. Germline assignment: CDR1 MDHEN and CDR2 SYDVKM. CDR3 nucleotides: TGTGCCAGCAGCGGGGTCAATCAGCCCCAGCATTTT. Translated, it gives CASSGVNQPQHF.

The chain is built from TRBV6-5 and TRBJ2-6; perhaps TRBD1 as D (5 bases). V was trimmed by 1 base and J by 0 bases, leaving 7 bases between them. The CDR3 spans 16 residues. The germline V gene has CDR1 MNHEY and CDR2 SVGAGI. The CDR3 sequence: CASSYFQGSGANVLTF. CDR3 sequence (DNA): TGTGCCAGCAGTTACTTTCAGGGCTCTGGGGCCAACGTCCTGACTTTC.

The chain carries TRBV5-1 and TRBJ2-2, with 7 bases lining up with TRBD1. V trimming: 0 bases; J trimming: 4 bases; junction bases outside the gene matches: 6. There are 16 residues in the CDR3. CDR1 and CDR2 from the germline V gene are SGHRS and YFSETQ. The CDR3 reads CASSLVQGVSTGELFF. The CDR3, as DNA: TGCGCCAGCAGCTTGGTGCAGGGGGTCAGCACCGGGGAGCTGTTTTTT.

V and J are TRBV7-8 and TRBJ2-7, with D possibly TRBD2 on 5 matching bases. CDR1 and CDR2 (germline): SGHVS, FQNEAQ. This CDR3 is 13 amino acids long. The V end lost 5 bases, the J end lost 4 bases, and 12 bases lay between the germline ends. Here the CDR3 DNA reads TGTGCCAGCAGCCTCTCGCGGACTTACGAGCAGTACTTC. Translating gives CASSLSRTYEQYF.

Only a few counts were recorded for this clone. The chain is built from TRBV7-2 and TRBJ2-7; D perhaps matches TRBD1 (6 bases). The CDR3 totals 15 residues. Germline lookup yields CDR1 SGHTA and CDR2 FQGNSA. Trimming shortened V by 5 bases and J by 3 bases, and 17 bases separated the two germline ends. In DNA form, the CDR3 reads TGTGCCAGCAGCCTACGCCCAGGGGTACTCTACGAGCAGTACTTC. It codes for CASSLRPGVLYEQYF. Looking up the rest from reference TRBV7-2 and TRBJ2-7 gives the full variable domain: GAGVSQSPSNKVTEKGKDVELRCDPISGHTALYWYRQSLGQGLEFLIYFQGNSAPDKSGLPSDRFSAERTGGSVSTLTIQRTQQEDSAVYLCASSLRPGVLYEQYFGPGTRLTVT.

The J gene is TRBJ1-2, the V gene TRBV6-1, with 7 bases fitting TRBD1. Per germline, CDR1 MNHNS and CDR2 SASEGT. Trimming removed 1 base from V and 4 bases from J; junction bases left unmatched: 9. The CDR3 sequence is 16 residues long. Here the CDR3 DNA reads TGTGCCAGCAGTGAAGGGACAGGCAGCAGTCTCTATGGCTACACCTTC. Translation gives CASSEGTGSSLYGYTF.

This clone was detected a few times. The gene calls are TRBV6-5 and TRBJ1-6; 7 bases align to TRBD1. Germline loops: CDR1 MNHEY, CDR2 SVGAGI. The CDR3 contains 14 residues. V trimming: 5 bases; J trimming: 8 bases; junction bases outside the gene matches: 6. The CDR3 DNA reads as TGTGCCAGCAGTCCGCGAGGGGGCTATTCACCCCTCCACTTT. Translation gives CASSPRGGYSPLHF.

This clone has a handful of counts. Other nucleotide sequences in the sample specify the same CDR3. CDR3 region: CASSLGQNYGYTF. CDR3 sequence (DNA): TGTGCCAGCAGCTTGGGACAGAACTATGGCTACACCTTC. This chain uses TRBV5-6 with TRBJ1-2, with D possibly being TRBD1 (5 bases). Per the germline V gene, CDR1 is SGHDT and CDR2 is YYEEEE. The CDR3 spans 13 residues. Trimming shortened V by 0 bases and J by 2 bases, and 5 bases separated the two germline ends.

The chain couples TRBV11-3 to TRBJ2-7; 8 bases align to TRBD1. Germline CDR1 SGHNT, CDR2 YENEEA. This CDR3 is built from 13 residues. The trim removed 5 bases at V and 5 bases at J, leaving 5 bases unmatched. The CDR3 here is CASSHGQGDEQYF. The CDR3 DNA is TGTGCCAGCAGCCATGGACAGGGCGACGAGCAGTACTTC. The whole variable domain, filled in from reference TRBV11-3 and TRBJ2-7, reads EAGVVQSPRYKIIEKKQPVAFWCNPISGHNTLYWYLQNLGQGPELLIRYENEEAVDDSQLPKDRFSAERLKGVDSTLKIQPAELGDSAVYLCASSHGQGDEQYFGPGTRLTVT.

This chain joins TRBV4-2 and TRBJ2-2; the match to TRBD2 covers 11 bases. The CDR3 length is 19 residues. CDR1 and CDR2 from the germline V gene are LGHNA and YNFKEQ. The V segment lost 0 bases and the J segment 8 bases; nucleotides outside the gene matches: 14. The CDR3: CASSQDFATSGVTRGELFF. CDR3 nucleotides: TGTGCCAGCAGCCAAGATTTTGCGACTAGCGGGGTGACCCGGGGGGAGCTGTTTTTT.

This sequence joins TRBV18 and TRBJ1-4, with a weak D call TRBD1 (5 bases). The CDR3 totals 15 residues. V was pared by 6 bases and J by 0 bases, with 11 bases between. The germline V gene has CDR1 KGHSH and CDR2 LQKENI. The DNA for the CDR3 is TGTGCCAGCTCCACAGGTTTTACAACTAATGAAAAACTGTTTTTT. It codes for CASSTGFTTNEKLFF. The full variable domain, completed using reference TRBV18 and TRBJ1-4, is NAGVMQNPRHLVRRRGQEARLRCSPMKGHSHVYWYRQLPEEGLKFMVYLQKENIIDESGMPKERFSAEFPKEGPSILRIQQVVRGDSAAYFCASSTGFTTNEKLFFGSGTQLSVL.

The chain carries TRBV6-5 and TRBJ1-5; D possibly corresponds to TRBD1 (6 bases). Between the trimmed V and J ends, which lost 2 bases and 5 bases, there was a span of 13 bases. Germline CDR1 reads MNHEY; CDR2 reads SVGAGI. The CDR3 runs 15 residues. The CDR3 DNA follows: TGTGCCAGCAGTTACGGTGGAAACAGGGATCAGCCCCAGCATTTT. Its protein product is CASSYGGNRDQPQHF.

J is TRBJ2-3 and V is TRBV29-1; 9 bases map to TRBD2. CDR1 SQVTM and CDR2 ANQGSEA come from the germline V gene. The CDR3 loop spans 14 amino acids. V was pared by 4 bases and J by 1 base, with 3 bases of the junction left unmatched. This chain's CDR3 is CSVVIAGGTDTQYF. The CDR3 DNA is TGCAGCGTTGTCATAGCGGGGGGCACAGATACGCAGTATTTT.